The T cell receptor beta chain under discussion was sequenced for a study of cytomegalovirus exposure and HLA in healthy donors. Overall study context: Earlier, approximately 180 million T cells were analyzed, and 95 million to 140 million unique TCR beta sequences were found among them.

Study-level results: It was in a later analysis that TCR association rates were seen to vary by HLA locus, highest for DRB1 and lowest for HLA-C. Overall, around 160 TCR beta chains were annotated as cytomegalovirus-associated.

Comments on this clone: The antigen is not known.

PCR was performed using 60 Vbeta and 13 Jbeta primers. Under the authors' procedure: Roughly 10 million shared chains were among around 78 million unique TCR beta chains counted in a later analysis. Profiled with immunoSEQ multiplex PCR; TCRdb holds only in-frame clones, not every one. V, J and clone size reflect that table, while D and trimming were determined from the DNA. Its table lists roughly 57,000 clones. CDR1 and CDR2 from the germline V gene are SGHNT and YENEEA. This CDR3 has 13 residues. The V gene lost 1 base and the J gene lost 1 base, with 4 bases spanning the gap. Sequencing was done on a sample of PBMCs. V and J are TRBV11-3 and TRBJ1-1; D not resolved. The clonotype originates from a man aged 18 to 30 in good health and CMV-seropositive. CDR3 coding DNA: TGTGCCAGCAGCTTAGGCAGGAACACTGAAGCTTTCTTT. Translation: CASSLGRNTEAFF.